A single T cell receptor beta chain is shown here with its context. The antigen remains unidentified. Germline V CDR1 and CDR2: MDHEN, SYDVKM. After removal of 5 bases from V and 8 bases from J, the junction contained 13 bases not matched to a gene. CDR3 length: 16 amino acids. Each CDR3 protein is one row after TCRdb ran MiXCR on the RT-PCR reads. The sample lists about 800,000 distinct CDR3 sequences; 21% were seen once. These data originate in a study of response to subunit inactivated influenza vaccine. Whole-study results and caveats: Each seasonal influenza vaccination, the authors suggested, recruits few new T cells.

The rearrangement uses TRBV28 and TRBJ2-1; 9 bases are a match to TRBD2. This material consisted of PBMCs from blood, taken roughly 5 days after vaccination. The clonotype originates from a man aged 50 to 60 who received an inactivated influenza vaccine. The CDR3 DNA reads TGTGCCAGCAGTCGGACCGGGACTAGCATTCTTGATGAGCAGTTCTTC. Protein: CASSRTGTSILDEQFF.